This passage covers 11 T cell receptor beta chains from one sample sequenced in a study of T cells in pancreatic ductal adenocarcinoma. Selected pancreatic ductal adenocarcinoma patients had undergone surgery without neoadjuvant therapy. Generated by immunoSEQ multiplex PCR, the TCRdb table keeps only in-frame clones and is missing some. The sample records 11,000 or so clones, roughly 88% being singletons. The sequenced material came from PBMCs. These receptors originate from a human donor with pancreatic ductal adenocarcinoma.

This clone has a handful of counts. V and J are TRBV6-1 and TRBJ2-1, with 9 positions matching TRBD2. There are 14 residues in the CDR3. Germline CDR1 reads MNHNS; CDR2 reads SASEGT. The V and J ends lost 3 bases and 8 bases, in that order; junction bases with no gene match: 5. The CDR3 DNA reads TGTGCCAGCAGTGACCCCGAGCGGGGGGATGAGCAGTTCTTC. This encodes CASSDPERGDEQFF.

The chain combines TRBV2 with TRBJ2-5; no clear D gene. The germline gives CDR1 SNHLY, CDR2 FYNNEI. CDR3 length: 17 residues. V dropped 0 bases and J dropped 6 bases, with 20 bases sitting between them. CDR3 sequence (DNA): TGTGCCAGCAGTGAAGCACCGCCGGACGAGAATTGGAAGACCCAGTACTTC. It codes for CASSEAPPDENWKTQYF. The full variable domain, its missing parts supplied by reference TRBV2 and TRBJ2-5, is EPEVTQTPSHQVTQMGQEVILRCVPISNHLYFYWYRQILGQKVEFLVSFYNNEISEKSEIFDDQFSVERPDGSNFTLKIRSTKLEDSAMYFCASSEAPPDENWKTQYFGPGTRLLVL.

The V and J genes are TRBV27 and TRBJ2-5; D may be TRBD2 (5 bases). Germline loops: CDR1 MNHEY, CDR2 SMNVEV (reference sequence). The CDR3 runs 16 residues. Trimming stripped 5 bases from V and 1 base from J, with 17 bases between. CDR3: CASSPPEGSGQETQYF. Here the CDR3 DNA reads TGTGCCAGCAGTCCCCCTGAAGGGAGTGGCCAAGAGACCCAGTACTTC.

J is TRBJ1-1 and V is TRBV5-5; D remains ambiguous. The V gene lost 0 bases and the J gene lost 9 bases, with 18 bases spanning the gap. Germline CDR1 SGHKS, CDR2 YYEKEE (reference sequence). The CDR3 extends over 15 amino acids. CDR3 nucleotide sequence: TGTGCCAGCAGCTTGGAACCCGGGTCTGAAGCGAAAGCTTTCTTT. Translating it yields CASSLEPGSEAKAFF.

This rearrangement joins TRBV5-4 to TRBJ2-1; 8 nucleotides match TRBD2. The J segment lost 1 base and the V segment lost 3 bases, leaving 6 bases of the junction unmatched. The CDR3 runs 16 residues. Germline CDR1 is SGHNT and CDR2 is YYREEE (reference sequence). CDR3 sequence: CASSSPRGGSYNEQFF. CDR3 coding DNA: TGTGCCAGCAGCTCTCCCCGGGGGGGGTCCTACAATGAGCAGTTCTTC.

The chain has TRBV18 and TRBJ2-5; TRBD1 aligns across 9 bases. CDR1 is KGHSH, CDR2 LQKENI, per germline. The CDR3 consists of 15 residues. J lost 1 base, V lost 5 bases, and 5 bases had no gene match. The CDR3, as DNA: TGTGCCAGCTCATCAGGGACAGGGAGCCAAGAGACCCAGTACTTC. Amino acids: CASSSGTGSQETQYF.

The CDR3 DNA follows: TGTGCCAGCAGCCCCGGGACAGTTGATAACACTGAAGCTTTCTTT. As protein: CASSPGTVDNTEAFF. The rearrangement links TRBV27 to TRBJ1-1, with 7 bases matching TRBD1. The CDR3 runs 15 residues. The V segment lost 6 bases and the J segment 2 bases; nucleotides outside the gene matches: 9. Germline assignment: CDR1 MNHEY and CDR2 SMNVEV (reference sequence).

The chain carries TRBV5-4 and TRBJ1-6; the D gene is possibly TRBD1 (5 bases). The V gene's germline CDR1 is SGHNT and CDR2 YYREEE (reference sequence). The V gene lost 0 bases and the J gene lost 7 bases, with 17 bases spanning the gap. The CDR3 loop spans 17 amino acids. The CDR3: CASSLGAGPDVNSPLHF. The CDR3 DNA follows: TGTGCCAGCAGCTTGGGGGCGGGGCCGGACGTAAATTCACCCCTCCACTTT.

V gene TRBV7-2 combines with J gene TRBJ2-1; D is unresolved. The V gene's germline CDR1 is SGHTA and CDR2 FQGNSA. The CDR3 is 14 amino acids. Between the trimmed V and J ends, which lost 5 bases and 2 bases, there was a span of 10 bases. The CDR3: CASSPSGTYNEQFF. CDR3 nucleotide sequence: TGTGCCAGCAGCCCCTCGGGCACCTACAATGAGCAGTTCTTC.

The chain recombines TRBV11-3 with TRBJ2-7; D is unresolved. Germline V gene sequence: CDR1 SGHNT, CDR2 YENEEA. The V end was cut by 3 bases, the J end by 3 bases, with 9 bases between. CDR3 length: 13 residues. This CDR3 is CASSFGRNYEQYF. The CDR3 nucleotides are TGTGCCAGCAGCTTTGGACGGAACTACGAGCAGTACTTC.

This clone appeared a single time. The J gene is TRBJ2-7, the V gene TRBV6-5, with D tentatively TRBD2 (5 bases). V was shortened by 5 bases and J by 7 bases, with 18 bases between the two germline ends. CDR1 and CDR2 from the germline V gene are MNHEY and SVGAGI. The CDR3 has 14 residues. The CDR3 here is CASSEWASRSEQYF. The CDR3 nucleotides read TGTGCCAGCAGTGAGTGGGCTAGCAGGAGTGAGCAGTACTTC.